This TCR beta chain was obtained from a study of blood T cell repertoires in COVID-19. Generated by immunoSEQ multiplex PCR, the TCRdb table keeps only in-frame clones and is missing some. The data hold about 120,000 clones, with about nine tenths observed a single time. The receptor was derived from a human donor with active COVID-19. The donor label of this sample is uncertain. The sequenced sample consisted of peripheral blood.

CDR3 amino acids: CASSYSMTGEAFF. For the CDR3, the DNA is TGTGCCAGCAGCTATTCCATGACAGGGGAAGCTTTCTTT. The rearrangement uses TRBV6-5 and TRBJ1-1; 7 positions agree with TRBD1. The CDR3 contains 13 residues. The trim removed 6 bases at V and 8 bases at J, leaving 9 bases unmatched. Looked up from germline, CDR1 is MNHEY and CDR2 is SVGAGI.